This T cell receptor beta chain was identified during a study of identical twins. The CDR3 length is 14 residues. V lost 5 bases, J lost 6 bases, and 16 bases lay in between. The V gene's germline CDR1 is SGHTA and CDR2 FQGTGA. Study-wide points: Weaker excess twin sharing was seen among beta out-of-frame sequences.

TCRdb fed the 5' RACE reads into MiXCR, producing one record per CDR3 protein. The profile covers a few hundred thousand distinct CDR3 sequences, with less than 20% appearing a single time and roughly 12% taken by the ten largest. This clonotype was picked up many times. Its antigen is not known. Sequenced input: naive T cells sorted from blood. The V call is TRBV7-3, the J call TRBJ1-2; D unresolved. The clonotype originates from a man aged 45 to 65 in good health. DNA of the CDR3: TGTGCCAGCAGCGAATCCGGCGGGTACAATGGCTACACCTTC. Translating it yields CASSESGGYNGYTF.